A selection of T cell receptor beta chains follows, all from one sample in a study of neurological immune-mediated disorders. TCRdb re-analysed the 5' RACE reads in MiXCR, keeping a single row per CDR3 protein. The repertoire includes 60,000 to 90,000 distinct CDR3 sequences, 9.5% to 13% of them detected once, and 9.5% to 10% sits in the top ten. The sample consisted of PBMCs. The receptors originated from a man aged 25-40 years in good health. Both conserved end residues are part of each CDR3. Each record gives: clone size, D gene, V gene, J gene, CDR3 DNA, CDR3 protein. D genes are given only for firm matches. The listing skips clone size in some rows; elsewhere it reads once, few, many or a size class.

clone_size: many
d_call: TRBD1
v_call: TRBV29-1
j_call: TRBJ1-4
cdr3_nt: TGCAGCGTTGCAGGGACAGCAACTAATGAAAAACTGTTTTTT
cdr3_aa: CSVAGTATNEKLFF

clone_size: many
d_call: NA
v_call: TRBV6-2/TRBV6-3
j_call: TRBJ1-1
cdr3_nt: TGTGCCAGCAGTTACTTTAGGAGAGACCTAAACACTGAAGCTTTCTTT
cdr3_aa: CASSYFRRDLNTEAFF

clone_size: many
d_call: TRBD1
v_call: TRBV12-3/TRBV12-4
j_call: TRBJ2-5
cdr3_nt: TGTGCCAGCAGAGAACAGGGGGCAGAGACCCAGTACTTC
cdr3_aa: CASREQGAETQYF

clone_size: many
d_call: NA
v_call: TRBV28
j_call: TRBJ2-6
cdr3_nt: TGTGCCAGCAGTTTCGGACAGATCGGGGCCAACGTCCTGACTTTC
cdr3_aa: CASSFGQIGANVLTF

clone_size: many
d_call: NA
v_call: TRBV2
j_call: TRBJ2-2
cdr3_nt: TGTGCCAGCAGGCCTATCTCGAACACCGGGGAGCTGTTTTTT
cdr3_aa: CASRPISNTGELFF

clone_size: many
d_call: NA
v_call: TRBV7-2
j_call: TRBJ2-5
cdr3_nt: TGTGCCAGCAGCTTAGAATCGGCTAGCGTGCAAGAGACCCAGTACTTC
cdr3_aa: CASSLESASVQETQYF

clone_size: many
d_call: TRBD1
v_call: TRBV7-2
j_call: TRBJ2-1
cdr3_nt: TGTGCCAGCAGCTTAGCATCCGGGACAGGTTCTTACAATGAGCAGTTCTTC
cdr3_aa: CASSLASGTGSYNEQFF

clone_size: many
d_call: TRBD1
v_call: TRBV5-1
j_call: TRBJ2-7
cdr3_nt: TGCGCCAGCAGCAAGTCCGACCCCGGGACAGGGGACGAGCAGTACTTC
cdr3_aa: CASSKSDPGTGDEQYF

clone_size: NA
d_call: NA
v_call: TRBV9
j_call: TRBJ2-3
cdr3_nt: TGTGCCAGCAGCGTAGATCACACCACTAGCACAGATACGCAGTATTTT
cdr3_aa: CASSVDHTTSTDTQYF

clone_size: NA
d_call: NA
v_call: TRBV5-1
j_call: TRBJ1-1
cdr3_nt: TGCGCCAGCAGCTCGGACATAACAAACACTGAAGCTTTCTTT
cdr3_aa: CASSSDITNTEAFF

clone_size: many
d_call: TRBD2
v_call: TRBV7-9
j_call: TRBJ2-7
cdr3_nt: TGTGCCAGCAGCTTAGGGGCTAGCGGGAGCCACGAGCAGTACTTC
cdr3_aa: CASSLGASGSHEQYF

clone_size: many
d_call: NA
v_call: TRBV10-3
j_call: TRBJ1-1
cdr3_nt: TGTGCCATCAGTGAGTCTGAGGGTAGAGCTTTCTTT
cdr3_aa: CAISESEGRAFF

clone_size: NA
d_call: NA
v_call: TRBV20-1
j_call: TRBJ2-5
cdr3_nt: TGCAGTGCTAGGGATCTCCTCACATACCAAGAGACCCAGTACTTC
cdr3_aa: CSARDLLTYQETQYF

clone_size: many
d_call: NA
v_call: TRBV5-1
j_call: TRBJ2-3
cdr3_nt: TGCGCCAGCAGCTTGGCCAGGTCTAGCACAGATACGCAGTATTTT
cdr3_aa: CASSLARSSTDTQYF

clone_size: many
d_call: TRBD2
v_call: TRBV11-2
j_call: TRBJ2-2
cdr3_nt: TGTGCCAGCAGCTTAGTAGCGGGAGCCACCGGGGAGCTGTTTTTT
cdr3_aa: CASSLVAGATGELFF

clone_size: NA
d_call: NA
v_call: TRBV7-6
j_call: TRBJ2-3
cdr3_nt: TGTGCCAGCAGCCGGGGTAGTAGCGCAGATACGCAGTATTTT
cdr3_aa: CASSRGSSADTQYF

clone_size: many
d_call: NA
v_call: TRBV6-1
j_call: TRBJ2-2
cdr3_nt: TGTGCCAGCAATCTCATGGGGACGTATAACACCGGGGAGCTGTTTTTT
cdr3_aa: CASNLMGTYNTGELFF

clone_size: many
d_call: TRBD2
v_call: TRBV11-2
j_call: TRBJ2-1
cdr3_nt: TGTGCCAGCAGCCTCACCGGGACTAGCGGGAGTGCTGAGCAGTTCTTC
cdr3_aa: CASSLTGTSGSAEQFF

clone_size: many
d_call: NA
v_call: TRBV7-9
j_call: TRBJ1-1
cdr3_nt: TGTGCCAGCAGCATACGAACAGGGTTCTTAGATGAAGCTTTCTTT
cdr3_aa: CASSIRTGFLDEAFF

clone_size: many
d_call: TRBD1
v_call: TRBV5-1
j_call: TRBJ2-7
cdr3_nt: TGCGCCAGCAGCGGGGGGACAGGGTACGAGCAGTACTTC
cdr3_aa: CASSGGTGYEQYF

clone_size: many
d_call: NA
v_call: TRBV3-1
j_call: TRBJ1-3
cdr3_nt: TGTGCCAGCAGCCAAATGACAGGTCCAAGCACCATATATTTT
cdr3_aa: CASSQMTGPSTIYF

clone_size: many
d_call: NA
v_call: TRBV12-3/TRBV12-4
j_call: TRBJ1-1
cdr3_nt: TGTGCCAGCAGTATTCAGGCTGGCACTGAAGCTTTCTTT
cdr3_aa: CASSIQAGTEAFF

clone_size: many
d_call: TRBD1
v_call: TRBV27
j_call: TRBJ1-2
cdr3_nt: TGTGCCAGCCCTGGCGGGACAGACTGCTACACCTTC
cdr3_aa: CASPGGTDCYTF

clone_size: many
d_call: TRBD1
v_call: TRBV27
j_call: TRBJ1-4
cdr3_nt: TGTGCCAGCAGCCGCTTTATCACCCCGGGACAGGGGGAAAAACTGTTTTTT
cdr3_aa: CASSRFITPGQGEKLFF

clone_size: many
d_call: NA
v_call: TRBV21-1
j_call: TRBJ2-5
cdr3_nt: TGTGCCAGCAAGGAGGGAGGGACTCTTAAAGAGACCCAGTACTTC
cdr3_aa: CASKEGGTLKETQYF

clone_size: many
d_call: NA
v_call: TRBV20-1
j_call: TRBJ1-2
cdr3_nt: TGCAGCTCCAAGCCGGCAGGGATGGGGAACTATGGCTACACCTTC
cdr3_aa: CSSKPAGMGNYGYTF

clone_size: many
d_call: NA
v_call: TRBV3-1
j_call: TRBJ1-1
cdr3_nt: TGTGCCAGCAGCCAGAACAGGGTAAGAACTGAAGCTTTCTTT
cdr3_aa: CASSQNRVRTEAFF

clone_size: NA
d_call: NA
v_call: TRBV27
j_call: TRBJ2-7
cdr3_nt: TGTGCCAGCAGTTTATCGACGGGGACGGAGCAGTACTTC
cdr3_aa: CASSLSTGTEQYF

clone_size: many
d_call: TRBD2
v_call: TRBV28
j_call: TRBJ2-7
cdr3_nt: TGTGCCAGCAGTCGGACTAGCGGGGGAACCTACGAGCAGTACTTC
cdr3_aa: CASSRTSGGTYEQYF

clone_size: many
d_call: TRBD2
v_call: TRBV20-1
j_call: TRBJ2-5
cdr3_nt: TGCAGTGCTCCCGACGGGACTAGCAATCAAGAGACCCAGTACTTC
cdr3_aa: CSAPDGTSNQETQYF

clone_size: NA
d_call: NA
v_call: TRBV5-1
j_call: TRBJ2-1
cdr3_nt: TGCGCCAGCAGCTTGGGGCTCTACAATGAGCAGTTCTTC
cdr3_aa: CASSLGLYNEQFF

clone_size: many
d_call: NA
v_call: TRBV11-2
j_call: TRBJ2-5
cdr3_nt: TGTGCCAGCAGACCTTCCGGCCAAGAGACCCAGTACTTC
cdr3_aa: CASRPSGQETQYF

clone_size: many
d_call: NA
v_call: TRBV27
j_call: TRBJ1-4
cdr3_nt: TGTGCCAGCAGTTTACTGCGGACCGGGACGAATGAAAAACTGTTTTTT
cdr3_aa: CASSLLRTGTNEKLFF

clone_size: many
d_call: TRBD1
v_call: TRBV6-5
j_call: TRBJ2-1
cdr3_nt: TGTGCCAGCAGTTACGAGGGGGCGCGCAATGAGCAGTTCTTC
cdr3_aa: CASSYEGARNEQFF

clone_size: NA
d_call: TRBD1
v_call: TRBV7-2
j_call: TRBJ1-5
cdr3_nt: TGTGCCAGCAGCTATGACAGGGGCGGCAATCAGCCCCAGCATTTT
cdr3_aa: CASSYDRGGNQPQHF

clone_size: many
d_call: NA
v_call: TRBV20-1
j_call: TRBJ1-2
cdr3_nt: TGCAGTGCTAGAGATTCTACGGAGCATAACTATGGCTACACCTTC
cdr3_aa: CSARDSTEHNYGYTF

clone_size: many
d_call: NA
v_call: TRBV7-2
j_call: TRBJ1-1
cdr3_nt: TGTGCCAGCAGCCCACGGGTGAACACTGAAGCTTTCTTT
cdr3_aa: CASSPRVNTEAFF

clone_size: few
d_call: NA
v_call: TRBV20-1
j_call: TRBJ2-2
cdr3_nt: TGCAGTGCTACCAACGGGGGAGCAGGGACCGGGGAGCTGTTTTTT
cdr3_aa: CSATNGGAGTGELFF

clone_size: few
d_call: NA
v_call: TRBV7-2
j_call: TRBJ2-7
cdr3_nt: TGTGCCAGCAGTCTTGCAGGGGTGAGCTACGAGCAGTACTTC
cdr3_aa: CASSLAGVSYEQYF

clone_size: NA
d_call: TRBD1
v_call: TRBV28
j_call: TRBJ2-7
cdr3_nt: TGTGCCAGCAGGGAAGGGACAGTTCCCGAGCAGTACTTC
cdr3_aa: CASREGTVPEQYF

clone_size: many
d_call: NA
v_call: TRBV7-6
j_call: TRBJ2-3
cdr3_nt: TGTGCCAGCAGCTTTTCTGGCGGGAGCACAGATACGCAGTATTTT
cdr3_aa: CASSFSGGSTDTQYF

clone_size: many
d_call: NA
v_call: TRBV7-9
j_call: TRBJ1-2
cdr3_nt: TGTGCCAGCAGCCTTGACAGAACCCCAACGAGCGGCTACACCTTC
cdr3_aa: CASSLDRTPTSGYTF

clone_size: many
d_call: NA
v_call: TRBV29-1
j_call: TRBJ2-7
cdr3_nt: TGCAGCGAGCCTCTCAGGGGACGGTCCTACGAGCAGTACTTC
cdr3_aa: CSEPLRGRSYEQYF

clone_size: many
d_call: NA
v_call: TRBV28
j_call: TRBJ1-1
cdr3_nt: TGTGCCAGCAGTTTTCTCACTGAAGCTTTCTTT
cdr3_aa: CASSFLTEAFF

clone_size: many
d_call: TRBD2
v_call: TRBV5-1
j_call: TRBJ2-1
cdr3_nt: TGCGCCACCAGGGCGGGAGTGGACTACAATGAGCAGTTCTTC
cdr3_aa: CATRAGVDYNEQFF

clone_size: many
d_call: NA
v_call: TRBV29-1
j_call: TRBJ2-5
cdr3_nt: TGCAGCGTTGAACTCGGACTGACGACTAGCCAAGAGACCCAGTACTTC
cdr3_aa: CSVELGLTTSQETQYF

clone_size: many
d_call: NA
v_call: TRBV28
j_call: TRBJ2-7
cdr3_nt: TGTGCCAGCAGTAACCCAAGTAGCGGCTTCTACTACGAGCAGTACTTC
cdr3_aa: CASSNPSSGFYYEQYF

clone_size: many
d_call: TRBD2
v_call: TRBV6-6
j_call: TRBJ2-2
cdr3_nt: TGTGCCACCACTGGGAGGGTAGGCAACACCGGGGAGCTGTTTTTT
cdr3_aa: CATTGRVGNTGELFF

clone_size: many
d_call: TRBD2
v_call: TRBV12-3/TRBV12-4
j_call: TRBJ2-3
cdr3_nt: TGTGCCAGCAGTTTAAGATTTTGGGGGCTAGCGGGATCTACAGATACGCAGTATTTT
cdr3_aa: CASSLRFWGLAGSTDTQYF

clone_size: few
d_call: TRBD1
v_call: TRBV29-1
j_call: TRBJ2-2
cdr3_nt: TGCAGCGCTGGGGTGACAGGGGCGAACACCGGGGAGCTGTTTTTT
cdr3_aa: CSAGVTGANTGELFF

clone_size: many
d_call: NA
v_call: TRBV25-1
j_call: TRBJ1-1
cdr3_nt: TGTGCCAGCAGTAAGTTGCGGGGCCGAGTCACTGAAGCTTTCTTT
cdr3_aa: CASSKLRGRVTEAFF

clone_size: many
d_call: TRBD2
v_call: TRBV6-6
j_call: TRBJ2-2
cdr3_nt: TGTGCCAGCTCAAGGACTAGCGGGAGCACCGGGGAGCTGTTTTTT
cdr3_aa: CASSRTSGSTGELFF

clone_size: many
d_call: TRBD2
v_call: TRBV7-9
j_call: TRBJ2-7
cdr3_nt: TGTGCCAGCAGCCCTAACTCGGGACTAGCGGAAGAGCAGTACTTC
cdr3_aa: CASSPNSGLAEEQYF

clone_size: NA
d_call: TRBD2
v_call: TRBV6-6
j_call: TRBJ2-3
cdr3_nt: TGTGCCAGCACCGACGCTAGCGGGGCTAGCACAGATACGCAGTATTTT
cdr3_aa: CASTDASGASTDTQYF

clone_size: many
d_call: NA
v_call: TRBV28
j_call: TRBJ2-4
cdr3_nt: TGTGCCAGCAGTTTATCGCACCTAGCCAAAAACATTCAGTACTTC
cdr3_aa: CASSLSHLAKNIQYF

clone_size: many
d_call: TRBD2
v_call: TRBV6-2/TRBV6-3
j_call: TRBJ2-1
cdr3_nt: TGTGCCAGCAGTTTTGCTAGCGGGAGGGCCCGGGTCGATGAGCAGTTCTTC
cdr3_aa: CASSFASGRARVDEQFF

clone_size: many
d_call: NA
v_call: TRBV7-9
j_call: TRBJ2-7
cdr3_nt: TGTGCCAGCAGCTTATCCGCCGGGCCGTACGAGCAGTACTTC
cdr3_aa: CASSLSAGPYEQYF